The rows below give T cell receptor beta chains drawn from one sample of a study of blood T cell repertoires in COVID-19. Produced via immunoSEQ multiplex PCR; TCRdb's table is partial and in-frame only. The sample carries some 150,000 clones, approximately 81% recorded once. The sequenced sample was peripheral blood. Receptors were obtained from a human donor with acute or convalescent COVID-19. The donor label of this sample is uncertain. Each CDR3 is given with its conserved first and last residue. The order of the fields is V gene, D gene, J gene, CDR3 protein, CDR3 DNA. D genes are given only for firm matches.

V: TRBV9
D: NA
J: TRBJ1-1
CDR3: CASSVSGTNTEAFF
DNA: TGTGCCAGCAGCGTTTCGGGGACTAACACTGAAGCTTTCTTT

V: TRBV6-6
D: NA
J: TRBJ1-1
CDR3: CASHPRGINTEAFF
DNA: TGTGCCAGCCACCCCCGGGGGATTAACACTGAAGCTTTCTTT

V: TRBV3-1/TRBV3-2
D: TRBD1
J: TRBJ2-7
CDR3: CASSQGQFTYEQYF
DNA: TGTGCCAGCAGCCAGGGACAGTTTACCTACGAGCAGTACTTC

V: TRBV3-1/TRBV3-2
D: NA
J: TRBJ1-2
CDR3: CASSQDRIQSSGYTF
DNA: TGTGCCAGCAGCCAAGATCGGATACAGTCCTCCGGCTACACCTTC

V: TRBV21-1
D: NA
J: TRBJ1-2
CDR3: CASSLPRGYGYTF
DNA: TGTGCCAGCAGCCTCCCGAGGGGGTATGGCTACACCTTC

V: TRBV6-6
D: NA
J: TRBJ1-3
CDR3: CATQREGGPSGNTIYF
DNA: TGTGCCACTCAAAGGGAGGGGGGGCCCTCTGGAAACACCATATATTTT

V: TRBV15
D: NA
J: TRBJ1-4
CDR3: CATSRGQDEKLFF
DNA: TGTGCCACCAGCAGAGGACAGGATGAAAAACTGTTTTTT

V: TRBV7-9
D: NA
J: TRBJ2-2
CDR3: CASSLGRANTGELFF
DNA: TGTGCCAGCAGCTTGGGCAGGGCAAACACCGGGGAGCTGTTTTTT

V: TRBV6-5
D: TRBD1
J: TRBJ1-4
CDR3: CASSYRGRGAQKLFF
DNA: TGTGCCAGCAGTTACAGGGGGCGAGGGGCTCAGAAACTGTTTTTT

V: TRBV6-6
D: NA
J: TRBJ1-2
CDR3: CASSQIQGHYGYTF
DNA: TGTGCCAGCAGCCAAATACAGGGTCACTATGGCTACACCTTC

V: TRBV10-3
D: TRBD1
J: TRBJ1-5
CDR3: CAISGDRADLQPQHF
DNA: TGTGCCATCAGTGGGGACAGGGCGGATCTCCAGCCCCAGCATTTT